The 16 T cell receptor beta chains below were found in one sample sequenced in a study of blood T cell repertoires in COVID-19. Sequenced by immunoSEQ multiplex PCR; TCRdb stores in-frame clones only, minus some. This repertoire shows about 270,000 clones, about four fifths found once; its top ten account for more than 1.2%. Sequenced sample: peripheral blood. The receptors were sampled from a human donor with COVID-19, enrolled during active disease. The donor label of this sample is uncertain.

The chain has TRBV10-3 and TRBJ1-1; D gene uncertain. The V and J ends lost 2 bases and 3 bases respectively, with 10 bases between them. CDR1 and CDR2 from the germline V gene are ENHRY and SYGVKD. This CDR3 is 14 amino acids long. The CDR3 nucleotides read TGTGCCATCAGTGAGGAGGGTTCTTACACTGAAGCTTTCTTT. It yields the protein CAISEEGSYTEAFF.

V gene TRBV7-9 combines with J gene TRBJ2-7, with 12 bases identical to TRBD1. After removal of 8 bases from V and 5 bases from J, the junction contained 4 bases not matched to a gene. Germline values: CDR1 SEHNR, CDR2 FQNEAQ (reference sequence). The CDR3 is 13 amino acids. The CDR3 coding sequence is TGTGCCAGCCGTCGGGACAGGGGGCACGAGCAGTACTTC. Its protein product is CASRRDRGHEQYF.

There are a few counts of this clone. CDR3 loop: CASSQGQGTGANVLTF. CDR3 in DNA: TGCGCCAGCAGCCAAGGACAGGGGACTGGGGCCAACGTCCTGACTTTC. The V call is TRBV4-3, the J call TRBJ2-6; 8 nucleotides line up with TRBD1. Per the germline V gene, CDR1 is LGHNA and CDR2 is YSLEER. CDR3 length: 16 amino acids. The V gene end was trimmed by 1 base and the J gene end by 2 bases; junction bases not matched to a gene: 1.

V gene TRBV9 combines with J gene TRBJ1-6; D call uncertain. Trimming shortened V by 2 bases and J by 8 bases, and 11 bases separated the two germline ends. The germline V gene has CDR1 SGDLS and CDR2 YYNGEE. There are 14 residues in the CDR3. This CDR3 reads CASSVYPRDSPLHF. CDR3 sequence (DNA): TGTGCCAGCAGCGTGTACCCCCGGGATTCACCCCTCCACTTT.

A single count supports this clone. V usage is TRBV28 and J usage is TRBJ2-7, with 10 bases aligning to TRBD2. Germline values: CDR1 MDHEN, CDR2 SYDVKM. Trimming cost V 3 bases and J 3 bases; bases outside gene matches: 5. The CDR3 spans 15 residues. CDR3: CASSFSSGRSYEQYF. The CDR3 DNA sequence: TGTGCCAGCAGTTTCTCTAGCGGGAGAAGCTACGAGCAGTACTTC.

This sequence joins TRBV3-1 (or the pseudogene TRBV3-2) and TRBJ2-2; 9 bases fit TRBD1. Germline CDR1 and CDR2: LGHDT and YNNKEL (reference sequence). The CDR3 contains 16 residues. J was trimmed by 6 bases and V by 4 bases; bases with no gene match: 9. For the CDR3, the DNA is TGTGCCAGCAGCCCCTATCTGACAGGGGGGGCCGGGGAGCTGTTTTTT. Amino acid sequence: CASSPYLTGGAGELFF.

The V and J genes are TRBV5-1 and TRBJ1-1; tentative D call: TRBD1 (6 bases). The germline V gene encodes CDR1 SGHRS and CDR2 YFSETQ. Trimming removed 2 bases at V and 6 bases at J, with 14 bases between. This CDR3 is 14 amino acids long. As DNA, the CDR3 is TGCGCCAGCAGCTTATTTCCAGGGGACGCTGAAGCTTTCTTT. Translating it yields CASSLFPGDAEAFF.

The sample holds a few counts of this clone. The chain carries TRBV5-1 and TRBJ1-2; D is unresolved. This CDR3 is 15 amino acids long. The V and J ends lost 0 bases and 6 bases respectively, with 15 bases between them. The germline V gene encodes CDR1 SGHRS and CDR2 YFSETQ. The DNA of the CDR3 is TGCGCCAGCAGCTTGGCCATGAACACCGGGAATGGCTACACCTTC. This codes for CASSLAMNTGNGYTF.

The CDR3 coding sequence is TGTGCCAGCAGCGTACGAGGGGGTTATGAGCAGTTCTTC. Protein product: CASSVRGGYEQFF. The V call is TRBV9, the J call TRBJ2-1; perhaps TRBD1 as D (6 bases). The V end lost 1 base, the J end lost 8 bases, and 10 bases lay between the germline ends. CDR1 and CDR2 (germline): SGDLS, YYNGEE. This CDR3 is built from 13 residues.

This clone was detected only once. In DNA form, the CDR3 reads TGTGCCAGTAGGCAGGGTGGTCAGCCCCAGCATTTT. Its protein product is CASRQGGQPQHF. V gene TRBV2 combines with J gene TRBJ1-5, with D tentatively TRBD1 (5 bases). The CDR3 is 12 amino acids. Looked up from germline, CDR1 is SNHLY and CDR2 is FYNNEI. Trimming pared 9 bases from V and 6 bases from J, leaving 12 bases between.

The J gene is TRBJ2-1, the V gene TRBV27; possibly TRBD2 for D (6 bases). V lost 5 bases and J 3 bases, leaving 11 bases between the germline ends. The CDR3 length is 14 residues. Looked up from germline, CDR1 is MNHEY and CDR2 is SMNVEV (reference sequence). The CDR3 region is CASSAGTFYNEQFF. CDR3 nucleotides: TGTGCCAGCAGTGCCGGGACTTTCTACAATGAGCAGTTCTTC.

CDR3 region: CASSSLAGGLYEQYF. In DNA, the CDR3 is TGTGCCAGCAGTTCCTTAGCGGGAGGACTGTACGAGCAGTACTTC. V usage is TRBV28 and J usage is TRBJ2-7; TRBD2 matches at 10 bases. Germline V lookup: CDR1 MDHEN, CDR2 SYDVKM. The V and J ends lost 4 bases and 4 bases, in that order; junction bases with no gene match: 7. The CDR3 extends over 15 amino acids.

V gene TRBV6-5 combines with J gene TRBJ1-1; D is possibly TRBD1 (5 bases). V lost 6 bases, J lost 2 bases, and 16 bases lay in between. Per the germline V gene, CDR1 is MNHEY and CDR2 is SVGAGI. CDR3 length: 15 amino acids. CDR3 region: CASRLDIWANTEAFF. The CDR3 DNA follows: TGTGCCAGCAGACTGGACATCTGGGCTAACACTGAAGCTTTCTTT.

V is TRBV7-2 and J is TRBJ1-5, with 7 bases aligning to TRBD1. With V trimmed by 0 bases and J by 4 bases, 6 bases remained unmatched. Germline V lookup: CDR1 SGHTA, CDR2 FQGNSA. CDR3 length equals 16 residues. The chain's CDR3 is CASSLARQGGNQPQHF. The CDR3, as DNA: TGTGCCAGCAGCTTAGCCCGGCAGGGGGGAAATCAGCCCCAGCATTTT.

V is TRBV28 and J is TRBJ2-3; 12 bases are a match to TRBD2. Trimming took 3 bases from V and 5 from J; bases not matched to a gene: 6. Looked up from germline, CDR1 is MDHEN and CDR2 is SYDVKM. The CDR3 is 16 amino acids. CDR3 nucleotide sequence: TGTGCCAGCAGTTTCTCCCTAGCGGGGGGGGTAGATACGCAGTATTTT. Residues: CASSFSLAGGVDTQYF.

CDR3 protein: CAWSRGSAGARDTQYF. CDR3 bases: TGTGCCTGGAGTCGAGGTAGTGCGGGCGCCAGGGATACGCAGTATTTT. The V and J genes are TRBV30 and TRBJ2-3, with a weak D call TRBD2 (5 bases). The CDR3 runs 16 residues. From germline, CDR1 is GTSNPN and CDR2 SVGIG (reference sequence). V shed 2 bases and J shed 6 bases, with 21 bases lying between them.